The sequence of this TCR beta chain was determined in a study of cytomegalovirus exposure and HLA in healthy donors (dated by TCRdb to 2017 to 2019). In the study overall: An earlier analysis of approximately 640 of the donors reported 250 to 300 Gb of sequence data and roughly 110 million unique TCR beta sequences from roughly 200 million T cells. Genome-wide SNP genotypes for about three fifths of the roughly 670 donors were used in a later genetic analysis, which treated that subset as a discovery cohort. A later analysis re-examined previously published TCR beta repertoires from 600 to 700 donors and added high-resolution HLA genotyping to investigate patterns of TCR occurrence. Donor age, sex, ethnicity and CMV serostatus were compiled together with the repertoire data. Among 398 genotyped donors of the cohort, an average of around 250,000 unique TCR beta nucleotide sequences was sequenced per donor, of which 15% to 20% were non-productive. The genetic ancestry cluster associated with self-reported Caucasian donors included 80% to 90% of the roughly 360 genotyped donors. The study aimed to test whether signatures of past pathogen exposure could be identified by cataloging public T cell receptors. An earlier analysis of 587 of the donors applied high-throughput TCR beta sequencing to assess whether each TCR beta V gene segment acted as functional or pseudogenic. A few DR-DQ haplotypes were handled as single units for association and clustering because linkage in the cohort was strong. HLA typing included class I and class II loci at four-digit resolution. The later analysis used no new phenotypic data to find candidate immune exposures, relying instead on TCR beta sequences and their occurrence across donors. To predict cytomegalovirus infection status, the study brought together high-throughput TCR immunosequencing, statistical association of individual TCRs with disease status, and machine learning. In addition to the first cohort of 666 subjects, a separate validation cohort of approximately 110 different subjects was used. The number of typed donors differed by locus: about 620-640 for A, B, C, DRB1 and DQB1; 500 to 550 for DQA1; fewer than 610 for DPA1; and 450 to 480 for DPB1. The T cell repertoires of about 700 subjects were profiled by immunosequencing and related to cytomegalovirus serostatus. Every repertoire in the discovery cohort had been generated on one and the same sequencing platform. An early release that covered 640 HLA-typed donors contained 250 to 350 gigabases of sequencing data and 70 million to 100 million unique TCR sequences. Results the study describes overall, beyond this receptor: A further reported finding was that TCR beta sequences accurately predicted the HLA-A and HLA-B alleles for most subjects in the first cohort. The study listed 150 to 200 TCR beta chains as associated with cytomegalovirus. Most TCR sequences were seen in very few donors, while some public TCRs were found in many individuals. A later genetic analysis associated a missense DCLRE1C variant with V-gene and J-gene trimming of TCR beta chains, and an independent cohort replicated the association. Because HLA typing was unavailable for some donors at each locus, only the typed subset was used in association tests. Presence/absence analyses assumed roughly uniform sequencing depth across donors, an assumption that may not hold. In a later analysis, several top co-occurrence clusters were reported to appear linked to parvovirus B19, influenza, CMV and Epstein-Barr virus. Correlated functional status among segregating V segments might reflect linkage disequilibrium, but an unknown experimental factor could not be ruled out. A later analysis found that HLA-associated TCR beta chains were more clonally expanded and had lower generation probabilities than equally common non-associated chains. According to a later analysis, TCR association rates differed among HLA loci, with DRB1 alleles showing the most associated TCRs and HLA-C alleles showing the fewest. At a false discovery rate of 0.05, a later analysis linked about 16,000 TCR beta sequences to specific HLA alleles. A group of highly shared sequence variants was considered likely to be a technical artifact of the sequencing pipeline. The classifier was reported to diagnose cytomegalovirus status with high specificity and sensitivity in both the original cohort and the validation cohort. An earlier analysis of approximately 500 of the donors showed that most TCR beta V segments appeared in productive rearrangements either about 87% or about 30% of the time, which broadly matched IMGT annotations. Because counts were too low, seventeen rarely observed V segments, including chromosome 9 orphons, were excluded from the earlier analysis of some 590 of the donors. In vitro tests confirmed that a few of the cytomegalovirus-associated TCR beta chains recognize cytomegalovirus antigens. The only immune exposure information available for the cohort was CMV serostatus. This cohort had only TCR beta chains sequenced, and the lack of alpha or paired-chain data limited which features could be detected. A later analysis found that most CMV-associated TCR beta chains appeared HLA-restricted, with HLA associations seemingly driven largely by CMV exposure. When HLA alleles, especially DR and DQ, strongly co-occurred, TCR associations were difficult to assign to individual alleles. It was suggested by the authors that the approach could potentially be generalized to other disease states and immunological phenotypes. In a later genetic analysis, fewer N-insertions in productive TCRs were reported among donors in an Asian-associated ancestry cluster than the roughly 700-donor mean. Some IMGT-functional V segments, including TRBV6-2 and TRBV6-3, could not be distinguished by the 87-base-pair reads and were therefore excluded.

The method behind the library was the immunoSEQ multiplex PCR assay. For the multiplex PCR, a mixture combining 60 forward primers for TCR Vbeta segments and 13 reverse primers for TCR Jbeta segments was used. Amplification of the CDR3 region of rearranged TCR beta genes was performed with a multiplex PCR assay on genomic DNA. Amplified TCR beta libraries were sequenced as 87-base-pair reads on the Illumina HiSeq System. The paper's processing steps were these. A later analysis tallied roughly 76 million unique TCR beta chains across the 666 repertoires, and about 12 million of those chains were shared by two or more donors. Raw reads were error-corrected and collapsed into unique sequences by a nearest-neighbor algorithm in which closely related sequences were merged to remove PCR and sequencing errors. Alignment of CDR3 sequences to IMGT reference sequences was used to assign V, D and J gene segments. Each retained sequence needed at least a six-nucleotide match to both a V gene segment and a J gene segment. Rearrangements were classified as productive when the CDR3 lacked stop codons and remained in frame with V and J, and all other rearrangements were classified as non-productive. CDR3 was defined according to IMGT convention as the region running from the second conserved V-encoded cysteine to the conserved J-encoded phenylalanine. Sequences without an unambiguous match to a single V gene segment were excluded from the earlier analysis of several hundred of the donors. In an earlier analysis of approximately 590 of the donors, V segments were called functional above 56.7% productive rearrangements and were called segregating when the between-donor standard deviation exceeded 5%. A statistical classification framework was built for diagnosing cytomegalovirus status from the catalog of TCR beta chain sequences. In a later analysis, TCR nucleotide sequences were compared against IMGT/GENE-DB human TR gene sequences so that V and J genes could be assigned. In a later analysis, CDR3 sequences and most-parsimonious VDJ recombination scenarios were assigned using the TCRdist pipeline. In a later analysis, each TCR beta chain was defined by its CDR3 amino acid sequence together with its V-gene family, and reads without a unique V-gene family were excluded. In a later analysis, fewer than 600 highly shared, low-generation-probability nucleotide sequences were removed to address suspected cross-contamination and a sequencing artifact. In a later analysis, a clonal expansion index was calculated for each public chain from normalized within-repertoire ranks of inferred template counts. A later analysis computed generation probabilities with a VDJ recombination model fitted to out-of-frame rearrangements, and checked the results against IGoR. In a later analysis, hypergeometric tests were used to score TCR-TCR, TCR-HLA and TCR-CMV co-occurrence, with a repertoire-size bias correction applied to TCR pairs. In a later analysis, false discovery rates were estimated by permuting HLA or CMV assignments 20 times. In a later analysis, co-occurring TCRs were grouped using DBSCAN, with TCRdist sequence similarity added in when clustering inside HLA-allele-positive subsets. Repertoires with fewer than 30,000 or more than 120,000 public chains were left out of co-occurrence clustering, as were several repertoires with anomalous nucleotide sharing. TCRdb obtained this table from immuneACCESS and retained in-frame rearrangements with V and J assigned. These tables miss some clones; where compared with another copy, unresolved V genes account for less than half of the shortfall, and the remainder is unexplained. V, J and clone size derive from that table, while D and trimming were established from the DNA sequence. This sample comprises around 110,000 clones, over 75% of them detected only once. 2% to 2.5% of the sample is in the top ten clones.

With respect to this clone: What antigen it recognizes has not been identified. Qualities for individual bases were not recorded, and no much larger clone is one base off.

V is cut back by 8 bases and J by 2 bases, with 13 bases in the junction unmatched. The CDR3 has 16 amino acids, counting the end cysteine and phenylalanine. Of all the DNA, just the CDR3 is kept, 48 bases in frame from base 1. As encoded in the germline V gene, CDR1 is MDHEN while CDR2 is SYDVKM. The cohort was made up of about 670 healthy bone marrow donors. Cohort members were all nominally healthy when sampled, although unrecorded immune exposures were likely present. The donor tested CMV seronegative, placing the donor among the 350 to 400 seronegative members of the cohort. A peripheral blood sample was provided by each donor, and peripheral blood mononuclear cells were used for TCR beta sequencing. Genomic DNA extraction from the blood cell samples was performed with the Qiagen DNeasy Blood Extraction Kit.

This receptor chain uses TRBV28 and TRBJ2-7, with 9 bases matching TRBD1. The sequence was obtained from a man aged 25 to 40 in good health and CMV-seronegative. The source material was PBMCs. The sequenced DNA: TGTGCCAGCCGGGACAGGGTAGGTAGCGGTGCCTACGAGCAGTACTTC. This sequence encodes CASRDRVGSGAYEQYF.